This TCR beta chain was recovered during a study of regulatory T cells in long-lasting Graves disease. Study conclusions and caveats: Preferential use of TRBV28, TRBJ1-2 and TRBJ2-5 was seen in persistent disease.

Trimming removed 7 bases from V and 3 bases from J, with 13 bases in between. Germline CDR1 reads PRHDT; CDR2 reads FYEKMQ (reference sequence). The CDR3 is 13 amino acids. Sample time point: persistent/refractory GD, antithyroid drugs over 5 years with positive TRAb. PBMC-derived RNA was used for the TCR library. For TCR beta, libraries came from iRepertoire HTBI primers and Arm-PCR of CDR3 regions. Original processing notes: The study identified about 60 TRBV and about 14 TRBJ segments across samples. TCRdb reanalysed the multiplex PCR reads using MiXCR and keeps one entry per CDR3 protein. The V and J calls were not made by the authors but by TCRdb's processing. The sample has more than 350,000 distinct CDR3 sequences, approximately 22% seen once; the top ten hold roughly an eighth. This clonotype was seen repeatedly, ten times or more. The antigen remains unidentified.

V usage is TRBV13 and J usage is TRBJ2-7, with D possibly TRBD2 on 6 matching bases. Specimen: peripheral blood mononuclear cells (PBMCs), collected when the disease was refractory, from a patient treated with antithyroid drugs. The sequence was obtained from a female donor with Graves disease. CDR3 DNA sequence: TGTGCCAGCACCCATTTGGGGGGCTACGAGCAGTACTTC. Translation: CASTHLGGYEQYF.